This T cell receptor (beta chain) was retrieved from a study of T cell repertoires in cytomegalovirus infection. On the study more broadly: The authors relied on CMV epitopes, both recently identified HLA-C-restricted and well-studied HLA-B-restricted.

TCRdb itself ran the reads through MiXCR, one entry per CDR3 protein. Of some 71,000 distinct CDR3 sequences in the sample, about 30% were seen once. This clonotype appeared many times. Its antigen is unknown. The CDR3 runs 11 residues. Germline loops: CDR1 SGHTA, CDR2 FQGNSA. Trimming cost V 4 bases and J 5 bases, with 5 bases left between them. The V gene is TRBV7-2, the J gene TRBJ2-5; D gene ambiguous. The specimen was CD8+ T cells from cultured PBMCs, collected from culture after CMV antigen stimulation. This TCR was sampled from a human donor in good health (CMV status not recorded). Some clones in this sample may be carry-over from other donors' samples. The CDR3 sequence: CASSSYETQYF. The CDR3 DNA follows: TGTGCCAGCAGCTCCTATGAGACCCAGTACTTC.